This TCR beta chain was identified during a study of cytomegalovirus exposure and HLA in healthy donors (dated by TCRdb to the late 2010s). With regard to the full study: According to an earlier analysis of several hundred of the donors, about 179 million T cells yielded 117 million unique TCR beta sequences and roughly 280 Gb of sequence data. About 300 gigabases of sequencing data and roughly 80 million unique TCR sequences made up an early release that covered approximately 650 HLA-typed donors. Of the roughly 420 genotyped donors, 65% to 90% were placed in the genetic ancestry cluster associated with self-reported Caucasian donors. The study aimed to test whether cataloging public T cell receptors could reveal signatures of past pathogen exposure. The study profiled the T cell repertoires of hundreds of subjects by immunosequencing and related them to cytomegalovirus serostatus. A separate validation cohort of 100 to 150 different subjects was used in addition to the approximately 610-subject first cohort. High-throughput TCR immunosequencing, statistical association of individual TCRs with disease status, and machine learning were combined to predict cytomegalovirus infection status. A later analysis re-analyzed previously published TCR beta repertoires from approximately 700 donors and added high-resolution HLA genotyping to study TCR occurrence patterns. In the later analysis, no new phenotypic data were used to find candidate immune exposures; instead, reliance was placed on TCR beta sequences and their occurrence across donors. An earlier analysis of around 580 of the donors used high-throughput TCR beta sequencing to judge whether each TCR beta V gene segment behaved as functional or pseudogenic. Donor age, sex, ethnicity and CMV serostatus were compiled together with the repertoire data. A later genetic analysis took genome-wide SNP genotypes for about 55% of the 666 donors and used that subset as a discovery cohort. Every discovery cohort repertoire had been produced on one sequencing platform. Class I and class II HLA loci were covered by the typing at four-digit resolution. Typing coverage varied by locus: roughly 629-640 donors for A, B, C, DRB1 and DQB1; around 560 for DQA1; about 590 for DPA1; approximately 450 for DPB1. Roughly five DR-DQ haplotypes were handled as single units for association and clustering, since linkage in the cohort was strong. Across 398 genotyped donors of the cohort, an average of approximately 220,000 unique TCR beta nucleotide sequences per donor were sequenced, and roughly a sixth of those sequences were non-productive.

This clone has only one observation. The antigen it binds to is not known. The record has no base qualities; no much larger clone is one base away. The cohort consisted of fewer than 700 healthy bone marrow donors. Cohort members were all nominally healthy when sampled, although unrecorded immune exposures were likely present. The donor was CMV seronegative and was included in the group of over 300 seronegative cohort members. A peripheral blood sample was collected from each donor, and TCR beta sequencing was performed on peripheral blood mononuclear cells. Genomic DNA was extracted from the blood cell samples with the Qiagen DNeasy Blood Extraction Kit. Paper-wide results and their limitations: Compared with the roughly 670-donor mean, donors in an Asian-associated ancestry cluster had fewer N-insertions in productive TCRs, according to a later genetic analysis. A total of fewer than 200 TCR beta chains were listed by the study as associated with cytomegalovirus. Presence/absence analyses assumed roughly uniform sequencing depth across donors, an assumption that may not hold. In a later analysis, several top co-occurrence clusters were reported to appear linked to parvovirus B19, influenza, CMV and Epstein-Barr virus. The earlier analysis of approximately 560 of the donors excluded 15 to 20 rarely observed V segments, including chromosome 9 orphons, because counts were too low. The authors suggested that the approach could potentially be extended to other disease states and immunological phenotypes. The classifier was reported to diagnose cytomegalovirus status with high specificity and sensitivity in both the original cohort and the validation cohort. In a later analysis, HLA-associated TCR beta chains were found to be more clonally expanded and to have lower generation probabilities than equally common non-associated chains. Assigning TCR associations to individual alleles was difficult when HLA alleles, especially DR and DQ, strongly co-occurred. In a later analysis, around 15,000 TCR beta sequences were associated with specific HLA alleles at a false discovery rate of 0.05. Most CMV-associated TCR beta chains appeared to be HLA-restricted in a later analysis, and the HLA associations seemed to be driven largely by CMV exposure. Because some donors lacked HLA typing at each locus, the association tests relied only on the typed subset. Broadly in line with IMGT annotations, most TCR beta V segments showed up in productive rearrangements about 87% or about 30% of the time in an earlier analysis of several hundred of the donors. V-gene and J-gene trimming of TCR beta chains was associated with a missense DCLRE1C variant in a later genetic analysis, and the association was replicated in an independent cohort. A further reported finding was that TCR beta sequences accurately predicted the HLA-A and HLA-B alleles for most subjects in the first cohort. A later analysis found that TCR association rates varied across HLA loci, with DRB1 alleles showing the most associated TCRs and HLA-C alleles the fewest. The cohort was sequenced for TCR beta chains only, and without alpha or paired-chain data the features that could be detected were limited. Most TCR sequences were seen in very few donors, while some public TCRs were found in many individuals. In vitro tests confirmed that a few of the cytomegalovirus-associated TCR beta chains recognize cytomegalovirus antigens. For the cohort, immune exposure information was limited to CMV serostatus. Linkage disequilibrium might explain the correlated functional status among segregating V segments, but an unknown experimental factor could not be ruled out. A group of highly shared sequence variants was considered likely to be a technical artifact of the sequencing pipeline.

The library was made by the immunoSEQ multiplex PCR assay. For the multiplex PCR, a mixture combining 60 forward primers for TCR Vbeta segments and 13 reverse primers for TCR Jbeta segments was used. The CDR3 region of rearranged TCR beta genes was amplified from genomic DNA with a multiplex PCR assay. The Illumina HiSeq System was used to sequence the amplified TCR beta libraries as 87-base-pair reads. Concerning the study's data processing: In a later analysis, approximately 74 million unique TCR beta chains were counted across the 650 to 700 repertoires, and about 9.9 million of these chains were shared by at least two donors. To remove PCR and sequencing errors, raw reads were error-corrected and collapsed into unique sequences using a nearest-neighbor algorithm that merged closely related sequences. To assign V, D and J gene segments, CDR3 sequences were aligned to IMGT reference sequences. For a sequence to be retained, at least a six-nucleotide match to both a V gene segment and a J gene segment was required. A rearrangement was called productive if the CDR3 had no stop codons and remained in frame with V and J, and every other rearrangement was called non-productive. CDR3 was defined by IMGT convention, running from the second conserved V-encoded cysteine to the conserved J-encoded phenylalanine. The earlier analysis of about 590 of the donors excluded sequences that lacked an unambiguous match to a single V gene segment. In an earlier analysis of approximately 550 of the donors, V segments were called functional above 56.7% productive rearrangements and were called segregating when the between-donor standard deviation exceeded 5%. A statistical classification framework was built for diagnosing cytomegalovirus status from the catalog of TCR beta chain sequences. V and J gene assignment, in a later analysis, came from comparing TCR nucleotide sequences with IMGT/GENE-DB human TR gene sequences. The TCRdist pipeline was used in a later analysis to assign CDR3 sequences and most-parsimonious VDJ recombination scenarios. In a later analysis, every TCR beta chain was defined by the combination of its CDR3 amino acid sequence and its V-gene family, and reads without a unique V-gene family were dropped. A later analysis removed roughly 590 highly shared, low-generation-probability nucleotide sequences to deal with suspected cross-contamination and a sequencing artifact. A later analysis calculated a clonal expansion index for each public chain from normalized within-repertoire ranks of inferred template counts. A later analysis computed generation probabilities with a VDJ recombination model fitted to out-of-frame rearrangements, and checked the results against IGoR. A later analysis scored TCR-TCR, TCR-HLA and TCR-CMV co-occurrence with hypergeometric tests, applying a repertoire-size bias correction to TCR pairs. To estimate false discovery rates, a later analysis permuted the HLA or CMV assignments 20 times. In a later analysis, co-occurring TCRs were grouped using DBSCAN, with TCRdist sequence similarity added in when clustering inside HLA-allele-positive subsets. Repertoires with fewer than 30,000 or more than 120,000 public chains were left out of co-occurrence clustering, as were about 5 repertoires with anomalous nucleotide sharing. The table comes from immuneACCESS by way of TCRdb, which keeps in-frame sequences with V and J called. Part of the clones is missing from these tables; in studies checked, under half for an unresolved V gene and the rest for unknown reasons. V and J calls and clone size are those listed in that table; D and trimming were worked out from the DNA. This sample comprises over 95,000 clones, 60% to 85% of them detected only once. The ten largest clones take up roughly 2.6% of the sample.

The clonotype originates from a female donor in good health and CMV-seronegative. Sequencing input: PBMCs.

The CDR3: CASSWNGGYKDGYTF. The DNA sequence is TGTGCCAGCAGTTGGAATGGGGGCTACAAAGATGGCTACACCTTC. The chain employs TRBV6-5 and TRBJ1-2, and possibly TRBD1, on 6 matching bases. V is reduced by 4 bases and J by 6 bases, leaving a spacing of 18 bases between them. The CDR3 has 15 amino acids, counting the end cysteine and phenylalanine. The CDR3 DNA has 45 bases and is translated from base 1. As encoded in the germline V gene, CDR1 is MNHEY while CDR2 is SVGAGI.